The source of this TCR beta chain is a study of blood T cells in healthy people across ages. Study results and limitations: With donor CMV status unknown, expanded clonotype changes were possibly confounded.

Through a sample-barcoded 5' primer and a J-beta primer mix, a second PCR was run for roughly 6 to 12 cycles. Researchers report that a template-switch adaptor with 12 random nucleotides tagged each cDNA molecule. TCRdb processed the 5' RACE reads anew with MiXCR; each CDR3 protein has one entry. The sample lists about 1.7 million distinct CDR3 sequences, roughly 27% seen once, with roughly 8.2% in the top ten. With respect to this clonotype: The antigen remains unidentified.

Germline V CDR1 and CDR2: SGHRS, YFSETQ. CDR3 length equals 15 residues. Trimming shortened V by 1 base and J by 4 bases, and 11 bases separated the two germline ends. No fewer than 5 micrograms of total RNA were isolated from every sample. The sequencing sample was made of blood. The gene calls are TRBV5-1 and TRBJ1-4, with D maybe TRBD1 (5 bases). This TCR was sampled from a woman between 25 and 40 years old in good health. CDR3 nucleotide sequence: TGCGCCAGCAGCTTGAGGCAGGGAAGTAATGAAAAACTGTTTTTT. This codes for CASSLRQGSNEKLFF.